The present T cell receptor (beta chain) was sequenced within a study of blood T cell repertoires in COVID-19. Study information: Acute-phase and convalescent COVID-19 samples originated in the United States, Italy and Spain. The analysed material was cDNA or gDNA that came from T cells, B-cell-depleted T cells, or PBMCs.

This CDR3 is 14 amino acids long. V lost 5 bases, J lost 10 bases, and 7 bases stayed unmatched. The germline gives CDR1 MNHNY, CDR2 SVGAGI (reference sequence). As processed by the authors: How many nucleated cells were present was estimated from reference gene primer amplification. Repertoires were generated with immunoSEQ multiplex PCR, while TCRdb's copy carries only in-frame clones and drops some. D and trimming were read from the DNA, whereas the V and J calls and clone size are those reported in that table. The repertoire holds roughly 65,000 clones, with 90% as singletons. This chain uses TRBV6-6 with TRBJ1-6, with 8 bases fitting TRBD1. Specimen: peripheral blood. This TCR was recovered from a man in his sixties with acute or convalescent COVID-19. CDR3 sequence reads: CASSDRGEGSPLHF. In nucleotides, the CDR3 is TGTGCCAGCAGTGACAGGGGAGAGGGATCACCCCTCCACTTT.